The present T cell receptor beta chain was sequenced within a study of T cells in Graves' hyperthyroidism and ophthalmopathy. This clonotype was detected many times. The source material, RNA transcripts, was used to amplify TCR beta CDR3 regions. An initial round of RT-PCR targeting the TCR CDR3 relied on the HTBI primer set. Via MiXCR, TCRdb re-called the multiplex PCR reads, giving one row per CDR3 protein. The table has fewer than 350,000 distinct CDR3 sequences, about a sixth seen once. Fresh peripheral blood, about 9.6 ml, yielded the PBMCs. The CDR3 has 15 residues. Germline assignment: CDR1 SGHAT and CDR2 FQNNGV. Trimming removed 0 bases at V and 0 bases at J, with 9 bases between.

J is TRBJ2-7 and V is TRBV11-2, with D uncertain. The specimen was blood. The clonotype originates from a middle-aged woman with Graves' ophthalmopathy. CDR3 nucleotides: TGTGCCAGCAGCTTAGAAGGCGGATTCTCCTACGAGCAGTACTTC. The encoded protein is CASSLEGGFSYEQYF.